One sample yielded the 25 T cell receptor beta chains listed below, sequenced in a study of CD8 T cells in Susac syndrome. RNA, at roughly 0.45 to 1 ug, was reverse transcribed with random hexamers. Via MiXCR, TCRdb re-called the immunoSEQ multiplex PCR reads, giving one row per CDR3 protein. The data contain 110,000 to 150,000 distinct CDR3 sequences, approximately 95% of them seen just once; the ten biggest clones take up roughly 0.084%. Sequenced: CD4+ T cells from PBMCs. These receptors originate from a human donor with Susac syndrome.

This chain uses TRBV13 with TRBJ2-5; maybe TRBD1 (5 bases). The germline CDR1 and CDR2 sequences are PRHDT and FYEKMQ (reference sequence). V was shortened by 0 bases and J by 3 bases, with 8 bases between the two germline ends. The CDR3 contains 14 residues. The CDR3 is CASSLGPREETQYF. CDR3 nucleotide sequence: TGTGCCAGCAGCTTAGGCCCCAGGGAAGAGACCCAGTACTTC.

The rearrangement uses TRBV6-2 or TRBV6-3 and TRBJ1-2, with D perhaps TRBD1 (5 bases). CDR3 size: 13 residues. CDR1 and CDR2 from the germline V gene are MNHEY and SVGEGT. V dropped 6 bases and J dropped 4 bases, with 12 bases sitting between them. The CDR3 DNA sequence: TGTGCCAGCAGCAACACCGACAGCTATGGCTACACCTTC. Encoded protein: CASSNTDSYGYTF.

The chain joins TRBV4-1 to TRBJ2-1; unclear D gene. CDR3 length: 12 amino acids. In germline, CDR1 is MGHRA, CDR2 YSYEKL. Trimming shortened V by 3 bases and J by 4 bases, and 4 bases separated the two germline ends. The CDR3 loop is CASSQIYNEQFF. Here the CDR3 DNA reads TGCGCCAGCAGCCAGATTTACAATGAGCAGTTCTTC.

The rearrangement links TRBV12-3 or TRBV12-4 to TRBJ1-1; possible D gene TRBD1, 5 bases. Trimming removed 3 bases from V and 6 bases from J, with 23 bases in between. The CDR3 sequence is 17 residues long. For the CDR3, the DNA is TGTGCCAGCAGTTTGGGGCAGCGTGCCGTCTTGGCCCCTGAAGCTTTCTTT. It yields the protein CASSLGQRAVLAPEAFF.

The V call is TRBV28, the J call TRBJ2-7; the D is unclear. There are 15 residues in the CDR3. Germline V CDR1 and CDR2: MDHEN, SYDVKM. Trimming pared 6 bases from V and 2 bases from J, leaving 17 bases between. The chain's CDR3 is CASSPPPPTTYEQYF. The CDR3 nucleotides are TGTGCCAGCAGCCCTCCCCCGCCAACCACCTACGAGCAGTACTTC.

The chain carries TRBV29-1 and TRBJ2-7, with D perhaps being TRBD1 or TRBD2 (5 bases each). This CDR3 has 12 amino acids. Germline assignment: CDR1 SQVTM and CDR2 ANQGSEA. V lost 3 bases to trimming and J lost 6 bases, with 12 bases between them. The CDR3 coding sequence is TGCAGCGTTGACCGAGGGGCCTCCGAGCAGTACTTC. Translated: CSVDRGASEQYF.

This chain links TRBV2 with TRBJ1-6; D unresolved. The CDR3 is 16 residues long. Germline values: CDR1 SNHLY, CDR2 FYNNEI. V lost 2 bases to trimming and J lost 0 bases, with 8 bases between them. The CDR3 region has the DNA TGTGCCAGCAGTGAAACGTGGAGCTCCTATAATTCACCCCTCCACTTT. This translates into CASSETWSSYNSPLHF.

This clonotype has a handful of counts. The CDR3 sequence: CASSFGNSPLHF. In nucleotides, the CDR3 is TGTGCCAGCAGTTTTGGGAATTCACCCCTCCACTTT. This chain connects TRBV28 to TRBJ1-6; D is unclear. The germline V gene encodes CDR1 MDHEN and CDR2 SYDVKM. Trimming took off 3 bases at V and 7 bases at J, with 4 bases between the two ends. The CDR3 has 12 amino acids.

V usage is TRBV29-1 and J usage is TRBJ2-3, with a tentative D call TRBD1 (6 bases). Germline loops: CDR1 SQVTM, CDR2 ANQGSEA. CDR3 size: 12 residues. The V end lost 3 bases, the J end lost 4 bases, and 8 bases lay between the germline ends. The CDR3 spells CSVDQGSDTQYF. For the CDR3, the DNA is TGCAGCGTTGATCAGGGGTCAGATACGCAGTATTTT.

This chain uses TRBV9 with TRBJ2-3; TRBD2 is a possible D gene (6 bases). Trimming took off 3 bases at V and 9 bases at J, with 17 bases between the two ends. Germline CDR1 and CDR2: SGDLS and YYNGEE. The CDR3 has 14 residues. CDR3: CASSAEREMGTQYF. CDR3 bases: TGTGCCAGCAGCGCCGAACGGGAGATGGGAACGCAGTATTTT. Combining the CDR3 with reference TRBV9 and TRBJ2-3 gives the whole variable domain DSGVTQTPKHLITATGQRVTLRCSPRSGDLSVYWYQQSLDQGLQFLIQYYNGEERAKGNILERFSAQQFPDLHSELNLSSLELGDSALYFCASSAEREMGTQYFGPGTRLTVL.

The chain uses TRBV29-1 and TRBJ1-4, with unresolved D. The CDR3 consists of 12 residues. Germline CDR1 SQVTM, CDR2 ANQGSEA. Trimming took off 5 bases at V and 3 bases at J, with 7 bases between the two ends. The CDR3 loop reads CSVSGPNEKLFF. The CDR3 nucleotides are TGCAGCGTTTCCGGGCCTAATGAAAAACTGTTTTTT.

The V call is TRBV7-9, the J call TRBJ1-1; possible D gene TRBD1, 6 bases. The V and J ends lost 6 bases and 2 bases respectively, with 22 bases between them. The length of the CDR3 is 17 residues. CDR1 is SEHNR, CDR2 FQNEAQ, per germline (reference sequence). The CDR3 DNA reads as TGTGCCAGCAGTCCCGCGGGAGTATCGGACAGTAACACTGAAGCTTTCTTT. This sequence encodes CASSPAGVSDSNTEAFF. Supplemented by reference TRBV7-9 and TRBJ1-1, the full variable domain reads DTGVSQNPRHKITKRGQNVTFRCDPISEHNRLYWYRQTLGQGPEFLTYFQNEAQLEKSRLLSDRFSAERPKGSFSTLEIQRTEQGDSAMYLCASSPAGVSDSNTEAFFGQGTRLTVV.

The gene calls are TRBV11-2 and TRBJ2-7; D might be TRBD2 (6 bases). The CDR3 is made up of 16 amino acids. V was trimmed by 1 base and J by 0 bases, leaving 13 bases between them. CDR1 SGHAT and CDR2 FQNNGV come from the germline V gene. The DNA for the CDR3 is TGTGCCAGCAGCTTAGGTGGTCTAGCGAGCTCCTACGAGCAGTACTTC. This gives the protein CASSLGGLASSYEQYF.

The V call is TRBV20-1, the J call TRBJ2-2; TRBD2 matches at 11 bases. Looked up from germline, CDR1 is DFQATT and CDR2 is SNEGSKA (reference sequence). CDR3 size: 14 residues. The V gene end was trimmed by 4 bases and the J gene end by 7 bases; junction bases not matched to a gene: 5. The CDR3 bases are TGCAGTGCTATAGCGGGGGGGCTGAGCGGGGAGCTGTTTTTT. This codes for CSAIAGGLSGELFF.

This chain joins TRBV2 and TRBJ2-1; possibly TRBD1 for D (6 bases). The CDR3 has 13 residues. V lost 6 bases, J lost 10 bases, and 16 bases lay in between. The germline gives CDR1 SNHLY, CDR2 FYNNEI. The CDR3 reads CASRKFGGLEQFF. In DNA form, the CDR3 reads TGTGCCAGCAGAAAATTTGGGGGCCTGGAGCAGTTCTTC.

The CDR3 sequence: CASGGRGGGYEKLFF. CDR3 bases: TGTGCCAGCGGAGGGAGGGGGGGAGGTTATGAAAAACTGTTTTTT. This chain connects TRBV27 to TRBJ1-4; D is possibly TRBD1 (6 bases). Germline lookup yields CDR1 MNHEY and CDR2 SMNVEV (reference sequence). This CDR3 is built from 15 residues. Trimming removed 8 bases at V and 6 bases at J, with 19 bases between.

The chain joins TRBV29-1 to TRBJ2-3; D is unclear. Trimming left V 4 bases short and J 2 bases short, with 13 bases between. Germline CDR1 SQVTM, CDR2 ANQGSEA. The CDR3 has 14 amino acids. The CDR3 coding sequence is TGCAGCGTTGGGACCTGGGGATACACAGATACGCAGTATTTT. This codes for CSVGTWGYTDTQYF.

This rearrangement joins TRBV20-1 to TRBJ2-2; TRBD1 aligns across 8 bases. CDR1 is DFQATT, CDR2 SNEGSKA, per germline (reference sequence). This CDR3 contains 13 residues. CDR3 residues: CSARGRITGELFF. CDR3 coding DNA: TGCAGCGCCAGGGGGCGGATCACCGGGGAGCTGTTTTTT.

This sequence joins TRBV4-1 and TRBJ2-3; D is tentatively TRBD1 or TRBD2 (7 bases each). Germline-derived CDR1 and CDR2 are MGHRA and YSYEKL. V was trimmed by 4 bases and J by 4 bases, leaving 24 bases between them. This CDR3 is built from 18 residues. Here the CDR3 reads CASSPLRLGGGGSDTQYF. The CDR3 nucleotides are TGCGCCAGCAGCCCGCTACGTTTGGGGGGAGGGGGCTCAGATACGCAGTATTTT.

The rearrangement links TRBV9 to TRBJ2-3, with a tentative D call TRBD1 (6 bases). V lost 0 bases and J 6 bases, leaving 14 bases between the germline ends. Germline CDR1 SGDLS, CDR2 YYNGEE. This CDR3 contains 15 residues. The DNA for the CDR3 is TGTGCCAGCAGCGTAGAAGGGGGAGTGTCGGATACGCAGTATTTT. Translated, it gives CASSVEGGVSDTQYF.

V usage is TRBV20-1 and J usage is TRBJ2-7; TRBD2 matches 12 bases. With V trimmed by 5 bases and J by 5 bases, 7 bases remained unmatched. The CDR3 is 14 residues long. Germline-derived CDR1 and CDR2 are DFQATT and SNEGSKA (reference sequence). The DNA for the CDR3 is TGCAGTGCTCCTACTAGCGGGGGGTTCGACGAGCAGTACTTC. Translation gives CSAPTSGGFDEQYF.

The chain joins TRBV12-3 or TRBV12-4 to TRBJ1-5; 10 bases agree with TRBD1. CDR3 length: 14 amino acids. V lost 4 bases, J lost 4 bases, and 1 base stayed unmatched. CDR3 nucleotide sequence: TGTGCCAGCAGTTGGACAGGGGGGAATCAGCCCCAGCATTTT. This encodes CASSWTGGNQPQHF.

The CDR3 nucleotides read TGTGCCAGCAGCAAGACTGAATACTTTGGCTACACCTTC. Translating it yields CASSKTEYFGYTF. V gene TRBV3-1 combines with J gene TRBJ1-2, with D uncertain. The CDR3 totals 13 residues. Trimming pared 5 bases from V and 7 bases from J, leaving 14 bases between. CDR1 is LGHDT, CDR2 YNNKEL, per germline (reference sequence).

This chain connects TRBV7-9 to TRBJ2-3; TRBD2 is a possible D gene (5 bases). The CDR3 runs to 14 residues. Germline loops: CDR1 SEHNR, CDR2 FQNEAQ (reference sequence). V lost 6 bases to trimming and J lost 0 bases, with 10 bases between them. Here the CDR3 reads CASSRAGSTDTQYF. As DNA, the CDR3 is TGTGCCAGCAGTCGTGCGGGTAGCACAGATACGCAGTATTTT.

The chain joins TRBV11-1 to TRBJ2-1, with 13 bases identical to TRBD2. Germline V gene data show CDR1 as SGHAT and CDR2 as FQDESV (reference sequence). The CDR3 runs 17 residues. The junction had 12 bases not matched to a gene; V was cut back by 7 bases and J by 6 bases. CDR3: CASTSGLAGLMGNEQFF. CDR3 nucleotide sequence: TGTGCCAGCACTTCGGGACTAGCGGGACTGATGGGCAATGAGCAGTTCTTC.